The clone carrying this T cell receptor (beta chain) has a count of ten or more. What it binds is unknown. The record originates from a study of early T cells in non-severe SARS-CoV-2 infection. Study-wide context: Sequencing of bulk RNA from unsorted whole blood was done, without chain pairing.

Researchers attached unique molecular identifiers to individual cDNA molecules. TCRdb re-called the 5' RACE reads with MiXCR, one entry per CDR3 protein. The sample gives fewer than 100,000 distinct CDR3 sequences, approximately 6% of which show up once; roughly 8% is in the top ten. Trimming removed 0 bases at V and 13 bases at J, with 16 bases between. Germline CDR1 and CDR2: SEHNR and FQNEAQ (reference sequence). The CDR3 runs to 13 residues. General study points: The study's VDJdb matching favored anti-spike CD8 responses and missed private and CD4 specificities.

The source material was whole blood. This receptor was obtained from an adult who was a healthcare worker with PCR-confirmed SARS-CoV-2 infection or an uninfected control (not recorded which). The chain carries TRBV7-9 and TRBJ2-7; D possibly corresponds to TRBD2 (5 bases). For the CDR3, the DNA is TGTGCCAGCAGCTTAGCGGCAGAGGGTCCACCATACTTC. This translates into CASSLAAEGPPYF.